This T cell receptor (beta chain) was retrieved from a study of shared clonotypes between healthy human individuals (dated by TCRdb to about 2020). Turning to the overall study: The cohort comprised a couple of women and three men aged 18 to 49 years. Per donor, three plates each were used for CD4 naive and CD4 memory, two for CD8 naive, and one for CD8 memory. To estimate repertoire size and how much clonotype sharing occurs between individuals, the study deeply sequenced the blood TCR repertoires of five healthy adults. Each donor's leukapheresis produced roughly between roughly 0.9 and 9 billion PBMCs. To increase sequencing depth and limit assay-specific biases, different laboratories used diverse techniques to prepare libraries and sequence TCR repertoires. Overall study results and their limits: Compared with non-shared clonotypes, the clonotypes found in all four sorted-subset donors had higher generation probabilities. About 5% of naive CD4, 3.5% of naive CD8, approximately 2% of memory CD4, and 0.35% to 0.4% of memory CD8 clonotypes were shared across several donors. Even with the large sequencing depth, rarefaction of the sorted-subset datasets indicated that sequencing was incomplete. Sampling was limited to blood, and TCR repertoires in tissue likely differ from TCR repertoires in blood. The small number of donors limited the genetic and exposure-history diversity represented. Naive subsets generally had larger estimated clonotype richness than memory subsets. Pairwise subsampling indicated that sequencing depth was expected to affect the degree of clonotype sharing among donors.

Spanning cysteine to phenylalanine, the CDR3 consists of 13 amino acids. CDR3 DNA only is kept here, 39 bases in frame from base 1. CDR1 and CDR2 were assigned from the germline V gene (reference sequence) as MNHNY and SVGAGI. V is pruned by 5 bases and J by 5 bases, leaving 4 bases of the junction without a gene match. About this clone: No cognate antigen has been identified for it. No base qualities exist here, and no much larger clone lies one base off it. Other DNA variants within this sample encode the same CDR3.

The donors were healthy, HIV-negative adults with no recently reported acute infections or vaccinations. All donors were Caucasian adults living in Nashville, Tennessee, USA. CD4+ T cells were enriched by magnetic negative selection; naive cells were then positively selected on CD45RA, and the negative fraction formed the memory subset. After blood collection by leukapheresis, PBMCs were isolated using Ficoll-Histopaque density gradient centrifugation and then cryopreserved in the vapor phase of liquid nitrogen. Analytical flow cytometry was used to check the purity and quantity of every magnetically sorted T cell population. Each sorted fraction had its genomic DNA isolated and then quantified by UV absorbance on a Nanodrop 2000c. Using the deep immunoSEQ assay, multiplex PCR amplified TCR CDR3 regions from genomic DNA. Extracted genomic DNA from each cell subset was spread evenly across all wells of several immunoSEQ 96-well plates, with each plate serving as a replicate. Each replicate PCR for sorted subsets received around 200 ng genomic DNA, equal to some 32,000 T cell genomes. Purified libraries were quantified with a Qubit 3.0 fluorometer, sized on a Bioanalyzer 2100, and re-quantified with the KAPA Library Quantification kit. Every immunoSEQ 96-well plate was sequenced on a separate single-read 150-cycle Illumina NextSeq 550 flow cell. In the source study's methods: Because the immunoSEQ output included only junctional sequences and no quality scores, the filtering could not be the same as the filtering used for full-length reads. Sequences were annotated with PyIR, a Python wrapper for IgBLAST v1.9, using IMGT germline references to assign V/J genes and CDR3. Reads were removed for weak V/J assignments (E-value above 1e-6), missing CDR3, stop codons, out-of-frame junctions, or ambiguous translated residues. V3J clonotypes were defined as sequences sharing an identical inferred V gene, J gene, and CDR3 amino acid sequence. Percentage overlap between repertoires was calculated by dividing the number of shared unique clonotypes by the size of the smaller repertoire. Three approaches were used to assess repertoire richness: RTK rarefaction, the Chao1 estimator, and Recon v2.1 estimates of unobserved clonotypes. Generation probabilities for all TCRbeta clonotypes obtained by the gDNA method from a few donors were computed using OLGA. The source is immuneACCESS, and TCRdb retained only in-frame sequences with V and J called. Part of the clones is not carried over; for the studies checked, unresolved V genes explain less than half of this, and the remainder is unexplained. V and J calls and clone size follow that table, whereas D and trimming were derived from the DNA. The sample includes about 300,000 clones, with less than 85% observed a single time. 9% to 12% of the sample is in the top ten clones.

The sequence links TRBV6-6 to TRBJ1-2; a stretch of 8 junction bases matches TRBD1. Material: memory CD4+ T cells sorted from blood. The label giving this sample's cell subset or site can be read as: CD45RA-negative fraction. The receptor was derived from a man aged 30-40 years in good health. The DNA sequence reads TGTGCCAGCAGTCCGGACAGGGTATATGGCTACACCTTC. Translated, it reads CASSPDRVYGYTF.